Following are 5 T cell receptor beta chains from one sample sequenced in a study of cytomegalovirus exposure and HLA in healthy donors. The PCR made use of 60 Vbeta and 13 Jbeta primers. Profiled with immunoSEQ multiplex PCR; TCRdb holds only in-frame clones, not every one. The data contain under 150,000 clones, 70% to 80% of them singletons. Sequencing input: PBMCs. These receptors originate from a woman in her thirties or forties in good health and CMV-seropositive.

The V call is TRBV19, the J call TRBJ1-1; TRBD1 matches at 8 bases. This CDR3 spans 14 amino acids. After removal of 5 bases from V and 1 base from J, the junction contained 3 bases not matched to a gene. Germline CDR1 and CDR2: LNHDA and SQIVND (reference sequence). The CDR3 DNA reads TGTGCCAGTAGTTGGACAGGGCAGAACACTGAAGCTTTCTTT. It translates to CASSWTGQNTEAFF.

This clone was detected only once. The V and J genes are TRBV18 and TRBJ2-3; the D is unclear. The CDR3 length is 14 residues. Germline loops: CDR1 KGHSH, CDR2 LQKENI. The ends were cut back, 2 bases at V and 2 bases at J, with 8 bases in the middle. The CDR3 coding sequence is TGTGCCAGCTCACCAGGAGTGGTCACAGATACGCAGTATTTT. This translates into CASSPGVVTDTQYF.

The chain combines TRBV4-1 with TRBJ2-3, with D possibly being TRBD2 (6 bases). CDR3 length: 16 amino acids. CDR1 is MGHRA and CDR2 is YSYEKL in the germline V gene. V was shortened by 3 bases and J by 3 bases, with 16 bases between the two germline ends. The CDR3, as DNA: TGCGCCAGCAGCCAGGATGGGGACTTACTGACAGATACGCAGTATTTT. Encoded protein: CASSQDGDLLTDTQYF.

The CDR3 loop reads CASSFWLAGGRSETQYF. CDR3 nucleotide sequence: TGTGCCAGCAGCTTTTGGCTAGCGGGAGGGAGGTCGGAGACCCAGTACTTC. The J gene is TRBJ2-5, the V gene TRBV5-8, with TRBD2 matching 12 bases. After removal of 2 bases from V and 5 bases from J, the junction contained 10 bases not matched to a gene. Germline assignment: CDR1 SGHTS and CDR2 YDEGEE. The CDR3 is 17 amino acids. Filled out from reference TRBV5-8 and TRBJ2-5, the complete variable domain reads EAGVTQSPTHLIKTRGQQATLRCSPISGHTSVYWYQQALGLGLQFLLWYDEGEERNRGNFPPRFSGRQFPNYSSELNVNALELEDSALYLCASSFWLAGGRSETQYFGPGTRLLVL.

The J gene is TRBJ1-1, the V gene TRBV7-6, with 7 positions matching TRBD1. There are 14 residues in the CDR3. From germline, CDR1 is SGHVS and CDR2 FNYEAQ. The V and J ends lost 5 bases and 1 base, in that order; junction bases with no gene match: 4. The CDR3 region has the DNA TGTGCCAGCAGCACCCAGGGGGGGAACACTGAAGCTTTCTTT. It translates to CASSTQGGNTEAFF.